This T cell receptor (beta chain) appears in the sequencing data of a study of T cell responses to AZD1222 COVID-19 vaccine (dated by TCRdb to the early 2020s). About the investigation overall: Because spike-specific TCR depth and breadth did not differ between the two schedules, AZD1222 recipients who got a second dose at roughly 4 weeks were pooled with those who got a second dose at roughly 12 weeks. A total of over 230 trial participants underwent TCR sequencing, of whom around 200 received two doses of AZD1222 and about 25 received two doses of the MenACWY control vaccine. Trial participants were enrolled by age into subgroups of 18-55, 56-69 and 70-plus years, and around 140, 26 and 57 TCR-sequenced participants, respectively, were included in these subgroups. What the work shows at the level of the full study, not this receptor alone: In the small 56-69-year group, the increase in depth fell short of significance, most likely because of low power. Because no day 14 peak-response samples were available, the repertoires could be characterized only after the peak T cell response. Conclusions about previously exposed vaccinees were limited because only six or seven AZD1222 recipients were SARS-CoV-2 seropositive at baseline. Participants were mostly white British, with more females than males. The authors suggested clonal diversity may have been underestimated. Spike-specific TCR breadth and depth rose significantly after two AZD1222 doses compared with day 0 and with MenACWY recipients. The vaccine-associated CD4 TCRs covered the entire spike protein, and the dominant responses fell in regions 160-218 and 743-854. Reportedly, almost half of the unique spike-specific TCRs recognized epitopes lying outside the regions that are mutated in the B.1.351 and B.1.1.7 variants.

Explained via the paper, the time point label denotes: baseline before first vaccination. Vaccinee samples were obtained from the UK trials COV001 and COV002, which included a single-blind randomized controlled phase 2/3 trial of AZD1222 (ChAdOx1 nCoV-19) in healthy adults. For TCRbeta chain sequencing, PBMC samples were collected from trial participants at day 0 and at day 28 after the second dose. For CDR1 and CDR2, the germline V gene lists KGHSH and LQKENI. CDR3 length: 15 amino acids, cysteine to phenylalanine. Just CDR3 DNA is preserved here, 45 bases in frame from base 1. V is cut by 2 bases and J by 6 bases, and the space between the germline ends is 16 bases. The CDR3 regions of human TCRbeta chains were analyzed by immunosequencing. In the source study's methods: Repertoire TCRs were matched against a reference library of SARS-CoV-2-specific TCRs generated with the MIRA antigen-specificity platform. Breadth was defined as the fraction of unique TCRs that were SARS-CoV-2-associated, and depth was defined as the fraction of total T cells that were SARS-CoV-2-associated. Using the MIRA data, each spike-specific TCR was assigned both to the spike region to which the TCR was reactive and to a CD4 or CD8 class. Log10-transformed breadth and depth values were compared by one-way ANOVA with Sidak's multiple comparisons tests. What TCRdb holds here is the immuneACCESS table cut down to in-frame rearrangements. Part of the clones is not present; checked against another copy, under half of the missing clones reflect an unresolved V gene, and the others are unexplained. That table supplies the V and J calls and clone size; D and trimming were determined from the DNA. The table for this sample lists 100,000 to 150,000 clones; about 88% of them were counted only once. The ten most abundant clones make up 4% to 5.5% of the sample.

A note on this clone: Its recognized antigen is unknown. Per-base quality was not reported, and no clone a single base away is much larger than it.

The starting material was peripheral blood, obtained on day 0 of AZD1222 vaccination. The clonotype was recovered from an adult in good health. The chain couples TRBV18 to TRBJ1-1; the D gene is unclear. The CDR3 region reads CASSPNQGPDAEAFF. The DNA sequence is as follows: TGTGCCAGCTCACCAAACCAAGGGCCAGACGCTGAAGCTTTCTTT.